This T cell receptor beta chain was retrieved from a study of cytomegalovirus exposure and HLA in healthy donors (dated by TCRdb to about 2017). Background on the whole study: In an earlier analysis of under 600 of the donors, about 270 Gb of sequence data and 117 million unique TCR beta sequences from 180 million or so T cells were reported. An early release covering 550 to 650 HLA-typed donors comprised approximately 300 gigabases of sequencing data and around 85 million unique TCR sequences. The genetic ancestry cluster associated with self-reported Caucasian donors included approximately 85% of the 300 to 450 genotyped donors. The study was designed to test whether signatures of past pathogen exposure could be identified by cataloging public T cell receptors. The study used immunosequencing to profile the T cell repertoires of approximately 640 subjects and linked those repertoires to cytomegalovirus serostatus. Besides the first cohort of hundreds of subjects, a separate validation cohort made up of 120 different subjects was used. The study combined high-throughput TCR immunosequencing, statistical association of individual TCRs with disease status, and machine learning to predict cytomegalovirus infection status. A later analysis re-analyzed previously published TCR beta repertoires from hundreds of donors and added high-resolution HLA genotyping to study TCR occurrence patterns. In the later analysis, no new phenotypic data were used to find candidate immune exposures; instead, reliance was placed on TCR beta sequences and their occurrence across donors. An earlier analysis of 500 to 650 of the donors applied high-throughput TCR beta sequencing to assess whether each TCR beta V gene segment acted as functional or pseudogenic. Alongside the repertoire data, information on donor age, sex, ethnicity and CMV serostatus was compiled. A later genetic analysis took genome-wide SNP genotypes for about 55% of the roughly 670 donors and used that subset as a discovery cohort. Every repertoire in the discovery cohort had been generated on one and the same sequencing platform. HLA typing covered class I and class II loci at four-digit resolution. The number of donors typed differed by locus, with about 629-640 for A, B, C, DRB1 and DQB1, 522 for DQA1, 600 to 610 for DPA1, and under 490 for DPB1. About five DR-DQ haplotypes were treated as single units for association and clustering because of strong linkage in the cohort. On average, roughly 250,000 unique TCR beta nucleotide sequences were sequenced per donor among more than 350 genotyped donors of the cohort, with roughly 20% of those sequences being non-productive. The investigation overall reported the following: Three of the identified cytomegalovirus-associated TCR beta chains were confirmed in vitro to be specific for cytomegalovirus antigens. The study gave a list of about 160 TCR beta chains associated with cytomegalovirus. In an earlier analysis of approximately 590 of the donors, most TCR beta V segments were observed in productive rearrangements about 87% or about 30% of the time, broadly matching IMGT annotations. Presence/absence analyses assumed roughly uniform sequencing depth across donors, an assumption that may not hold. The authors suggested that the approach could potentially be extended to other disease states and immunological phenotypes. A later genetic analysis reported fewer N-insertions in productive TCRs among donors in an Asian-associated ancestry cluster than the approximately 670-donor mean. At a false discovery rate of 0.05, a later analysis linked about 17,000 TCR beta sequences to specific HLA alleles. The earlier analysis of about 600 of the donors excluded around 17 rarely observed V segments, including chromosome 9 orphons, because counts were too low. In a later analysis, HLA-associated TCR beta chains showed more clonal expansion and lower generation probabilities than non-associated chains that were equally common. In a later analysis, the rate of TCR association differed among HLA loci, with DRB1 alleles having the most associated TCRs and HLA-C alleles having the fewest. Correlated functional status among segregating V segments might reflect linkage disequilibrium, but an unknown experimental factor could not be ruled out. Because HLA typing was unavailable for some donors at each locus, only the typed subset was used in association tests. Some IMGT-functional V segments, including TRBV6-2 and TRBV6-3, could not be distinguished by the 87-base-pair reads and were therefore excluded. A later genetic analysis associated a missense DCLRE1C variant with V-gene and J-gene trimming of TCR beta chains, and an independent cohort replicated the association. This cohort had only TCR beta chains sequenced, and the lack of alpha or paired-chain data limited which features could be detected. A cluster of highly shared sequence variants was judged likely to represent a technical artifact of the sequencing pipeline. While some public TCRs were present in many individuals, most TCR sequences turned up only very rarely across donors. Assigning TCR associations to individual alleles was difficult when HLA alleles, especially DR and DQ, strongly co-occurred. Immune exposure information for the cohort was limited to CMV serostatus. In both the original and validation cohorts, the classifier was reported to diagnose cytomegalovirus status with high specificity and sensitivity. In a later analysis, most CMV-associated TCR beta chains were found to appear HLA-restricted, with HLA associations seemingly driven largely by CMV exposure. According to a later analysis, parvovirus B19, influenza, CMV and Epstein-Barr virus appeared linked to several top co-occurrence clusters. A further reported finding was that TCR beta sequences accurately predicted the HLA-A and HLA-B alleles for most subjects in the first cohort.

Points on this clone: The clone's antigen remains unknown.

The cohort was made up of 500 to 850 healthy bone marrow donors. At the time of sampling, every cohort member was nominally healthy, though immune exposures that went unrecorded were likely present. The donor tested CMV seronegative, placing the donor among the 300 to 400 seronegative members of the cohort. Each donor provided a peripheral blood sample, and peripheral blood mononuclear cells were used for TCR beta sequencing. Genomic DNA extraction from the blood cell samples was performed with the Qiagen DNeasy Blood Extraction Kit. Receptor amplification or capture employed the immunoSEQ multiplex PCR assay. The multiplex PCR relied on a mix of 60 forward primers for TCR Vbeta segments and 13 reverse primers for TCR Jbeta segments. The CDR3 region of rearranged TCR beta genes was amplified from genomic DNA by a multiplex PCR assay. The amplified TCR beta libraries were sequenced on the Illumina HiSeq System as 87-base-pair reads. Per the original workflow: A later analysis counted approximately 76 million unique TCR beta chains across the 600 to 850 repertoires, and roughly 11 million of these chains were shared by at least two donors. A nearest-neighbor algorithm error-corrected the raw reads and collapsed the reads into unique sequences, merging closely related sequences to remove PCR and sequencing errors. To assign V, D and J gene segments, CDR3 sequences were aligned to IMGT reference sequences. For a sequence to be retained, a match of at least six nucleotides to both a V gene segment and a J gene segment was required. Rearrangements were classified as productive when the CDR3 lacked stop codons and remained in frame with V and J, and all other rearrangements were classified as non-productive. CDR3 was defined according to IMGT convention as the region running from the second conserved V-encoded cysteine to the conserved J-encoded phenylalanine. The earlier analysis of around 640 of the donors excluded sequences that lacked an unambiguous match to a single V gene segment. An earlier analysis of a few hundred of the donors called V segments functional above 56.7% productive rearrangements and segregating when the between-donor standard deviation exceeded 5%. A statistical classification framework was built for diagnosing cytomegalovirus status from the catalog of TCR beta chain sequences. V and J gene assignment, in a later analysis, came from comparing TCR nucleotide sequences with IMGT/GENE-DB human TR gene sequences. A later analysis assigned CDR3 sequences and most-parsimonious VDJ recombination scenarios with the TCRdist pipeline. In a later analysis, each TCR beta chain was defined by its CDR3 amino acid sequence together with its V-gene family, and reads without a unique V-gene family were excluded. To address suspected cross-contamination and a sequencing artifact, a later analysis removed under 600 highly shared, low-generation-probability nucleotide sequences. In a later analysis, a clonal expansion index for each public chain was calculated from normalized within-repertoire ranks of inferred template counts. In a later analysis, generation probabilities were computed with a VDJ recombination model fitted to out-of-frame rearrangements, and the resulting probabilities were checked against IGoR. In a later analysis, hypergeometric tests were used to score TCR-TCR, TCR-HLA and TCR-CMV co-occurrence, with a repertoire-size bias correction applied to TCR pairs. In a later analysis, false discovery rates were estimated by permuting HLA or CMV assignments 20 times. In a later analysis, co-occurring TCRs were grouped with DBSCAN, and TCRdist sequence similarity was added when clustering was performed within HLA-allele-positive subsets. For co-occurrence clustering, repertoires with fewer than 30,000 or more than 120,000 public chains were excluded, along with a handful of repertoires with anomalous nucleotide sharing. The clones in this table, taken by TCRdb from immuneACCESS, are in-frame only. Not every clone is retained; where verified, under half of the shortfall comes from an unresolved V gene, and the cause of the rest is unknown. V and J calls and clone size follow that table, whereas D and trimming were derived from the DNA. The sample has around 140,000 clones on record. Clones ranked in the top ten supply approximately 1.5% of the sample.

Trimming at the junction amounts to 2 bases on V and 4 bases on J, and the germline ends lie 8 bases apart. From cysteine to phenylalanine, the CDR3 is 13 amino acids long. Of all the DNA, just the CDR3 is kept, 39 bases in frame from base 1. CDR1 and CDR2 (PRHDT, FYEKMQ) derive from the germline V gene (reference sequence). Sequenced sample: PBMCs. The sequence is built from TRBV13 and TRBJ2-5, and perhaps TRBD2 as D gene, on 5 matching bases. This receptor was identified in a woman between 50 and 59 years old in good health and CMV-seronegative. DNA sequence: TGTGCCAGCAGCTTACTCGCGGGAGAGACCCAGTACTTC. This yields the protein CASSLLAGETQYF.